This paragraph covers one T cell receptor beta chain sequence. Its binding antigen is unknown. The record has no base qualities; no much larger clone is one base away. The sample's time point label is to be understood as: baseline before first vaccination. The vaccinee samples were drawn from two UK trials, COV001 and COV002, one of which was a single-blind randomized controlled phase 2/3 trial testing AZD1222 (ChAdOx1 nCoV-19) in healthy adults. For TCRbeta chain sequencing, PBMC samples from trial participants were taken at day 0 and at day 28 after the second dose. The CDR3 regions of human TCRbeta chains were subjected to immunosequencing. In the original analysis: TCRs in the repertoires were compared against a reference library of SARS-CoV-2-specific TCRs that had been generated with the MIRA antigen-specificity platform. Breadth meant the fraction of unique TCRs that were SARS-CoV-2-associated, whereas depth meant the fraction of total T cells that were SARS-CoV-2-associated. Each spike-specific TCR was assigned to its reactive spike region and to a CD4 or CD8 class using the MIRA data. Log10-transformed breadth and depth values were compared by one-way ANOVA with Sidak's multiple comparisons tests. As stored in TCRdb, this immuneACCESS dataset retains in-frame rearrangements with V and J assigned. A fraction of the clones does not appear; measured against another copy, unresolved V genes explain less than half of the discrepancy, and the remainder lacks a known reason. V, J and clone size were drawn from that table, and D and trimming were deduced from the DNA. This sample has tens of thousands of clones in its table, and around 73% of those were observed once. Clones ranked in the top ten supply 20% to 25% of the sample.

The data were obtained in a study of T cell responses to AZD1222 COVID-19 vaccine (dated by TCRdb to the early 2020s). Regarding the complete study: AZD1222 recipients with second doses at about 4 weeks or about 12 weeks were pooled, because spike-specific TCR depth and breadth did not differ between schedules. TCR sequencing was performed for roughly 250 trial participants, of whom around 200 were given two doses of AZD1222 and around 25 were given two doses of MenACWY control vaccine. Trial participants were enrolled into age subgroups of 18-55, 56-69 and 70-plus years, which contained approximately 150, 28 and 58 TCR-sequenced participants, respectively. What the study reported, not specific to this receptor: Only a handful of AZD1222 recipients were SARS-CoV-2 seropositive at baseline, limiting conclusions about previously exposed vaccinees. In the small 56-69-year group, the increase in depth fell short of significance, most likely because of low power. The vaccine-associated CD4 TCRs covered the entire spike protein, and the dominant responses fell in regions 160-218 and 743-854. Participants were mostly white British, with more females than males. The authors suggested clonal diversity may have been underestimated. Epitopes outside the regions mutated in the B.1.351 and B.1.1.7 variants were reportedly recognized by nearly half of the unique spike-specific TCRs. Because no day 14 peak-response samples were available, repertoires were characterized only after the peak T cell response. After two AZD1222 doses, both the breadth and the depth of spike-specific TCRs were significantly higher than at day 0 and than in MenACWY recipients.

The germline V gene (reference sequence) provides CDR1 LNHDA and CDR2 SQIVND. The CDR3, cysteine through phenylalanine, is 16 amino acids long. Just the 48-base CDR3 DNA is kept, in frame starting at base 1. Trimming at the junction amounts to 3 bases on V and 0 bases on J, and the germline ends lie 11 bases apart. The chain employs TRBV19 and TRBJ2-2, with the D gene too uncertain to name. The TCR was taken from an adult in good health. The specimen comprised peripheral blood, sampled on day 0 of AZD1222 vaccination. CDR3 protein: CASSINAVSNTGELFF. DNA sequence: TGTGCCAGTAGTATTAACGCAGTATCGAACACCGGGGAGCTGTTTTTT.